The clone carrying this T cell receptor beta chain was counted between two and nine times. This sample was taken from a study of control samples from healthy donors and cancer patients. Libraries were prepared by immunoSEQ multiplex PCR; TCRdb keeps only in-frame clonotypes and omits some of them. This table holds around 100,000 clones, about 90% found once. V lost 4 bases, J lost 4 bases, and 10 bases lay in between. Looked up from germline, CDR1 is SQVTM and CDR2 is ANQGSEA. The CDR3 has 12 amino acids. The gene calls are TRBV29-1 and TRBJ1-1; no clear D gene. Specimen: blood. The sequence was collected from a man aged 30 to 39 in good health. The chain's CDR3 is CSVADGPTEAFF. In nucleotides, the CDR3 is TGCAGCGTTGCGGACGGACCCACTGAAGCTTTCTTT.